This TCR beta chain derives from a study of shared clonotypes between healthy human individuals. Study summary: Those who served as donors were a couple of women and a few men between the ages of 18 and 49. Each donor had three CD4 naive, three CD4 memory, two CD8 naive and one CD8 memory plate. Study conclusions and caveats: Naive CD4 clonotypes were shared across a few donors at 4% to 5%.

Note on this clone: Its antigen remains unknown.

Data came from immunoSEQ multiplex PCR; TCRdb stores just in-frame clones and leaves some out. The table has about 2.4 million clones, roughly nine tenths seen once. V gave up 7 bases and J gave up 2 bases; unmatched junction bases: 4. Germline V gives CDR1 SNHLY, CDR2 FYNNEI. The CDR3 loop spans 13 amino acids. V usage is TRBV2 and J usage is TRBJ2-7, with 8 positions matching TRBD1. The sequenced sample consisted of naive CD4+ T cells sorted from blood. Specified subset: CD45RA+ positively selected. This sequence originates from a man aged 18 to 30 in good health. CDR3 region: CASKQGETYEQYF. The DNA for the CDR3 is TGTGCCAGCAAACAGGGGGAAACCTACGAGCAGTACTTC.